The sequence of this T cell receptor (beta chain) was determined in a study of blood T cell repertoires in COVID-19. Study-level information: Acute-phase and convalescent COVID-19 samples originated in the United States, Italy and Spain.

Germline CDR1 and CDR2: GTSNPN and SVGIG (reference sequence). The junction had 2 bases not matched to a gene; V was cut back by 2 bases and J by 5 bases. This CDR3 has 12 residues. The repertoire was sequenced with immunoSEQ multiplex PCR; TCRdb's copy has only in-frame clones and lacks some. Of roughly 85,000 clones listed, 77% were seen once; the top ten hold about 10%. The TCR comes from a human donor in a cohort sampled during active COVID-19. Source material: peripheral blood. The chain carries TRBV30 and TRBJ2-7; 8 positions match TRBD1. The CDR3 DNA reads TGTGCCTGGAGTCCAGGGGGCAACGAGCAGTACTTC. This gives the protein CAWSPGGNEQYF.